Below are 9 T cell receptor beta chains sequenced from a single sample in a study of blood T cell repertoires in COVID-19. Data came from immunoSEQ multiplex PCR; TCRdb stores just in-frame clones and leaves some out. Among tens of thousands of clones listed, 80% to 90% were seen once. Material: peripheral blood. These receptors were obtained from a man between 50 and 59 years old with acute or convalescent COVID-19.

This clone was recorded only once. The rearrangement uses TRBV2 and TRBJ2-2, with D perhaps TRBD2 (5 bases). This CDR3 has 16 amino acids. V shed 7 bases and J shed 0 bases, with 15 bases lying between them. The germline V gene has CDR1 SNHLY and CDR2 FYNNEI. The CDR3 here is CASTEEVLANTGELFF. CDR3 in DNA: TGTGCCAGCACCGAGGAGGTATTGGCGAACACCGGGGAGCTGTTTTTT.

This clone was counted once. The chain recombines TRBV10-2 with TRBJ2-6; TRBD2 matches 9 bases. There are 17 residues in the CDR3. In germline, CDR1 is WSHSY, CDR2 SAAADI. The V and J ends lost 7 bases and 1 base, in that order; junction bases with no gene match: 8. The CDR3 DNA follows: TGCGCCAGCACCGGGTTTAGCGGGAGTTCTGGGGCCAACGTCCTGACTTTC. Protein sequence: CASTGFSGSSGANVLTF.

The chain links TRBV4-2 to TRBJ1-2; 10 nucleotides agree with TRBD1. Germline CDR1 LGHNA, CDR2 YNFKEQ. Losses at the gene ends were 0 bases for V and 4 bases for J; bases not matched to a gene: 2. This CDR3 has 15 amino acids. The CDR3 loop is CASSQEDRGTYGYTF. For the CDR3, the DNA is TGTGCCAGCAGCCAAGAGGACAGGGGGACCTATGGCTACACCTTC.

The V and J genes are TRBV7-2 and TRBJ1-1; D uncertain. This CDR3 is 12 amino acids long. V was trimmed by 1 base and J by 8 bases, leaving 8 bases between them. Germline V gives CDR1 SGHTA, CDR2 FQGNSA. In DNA form, the CDR3 reads TGTGCCAGCAGCTTAGGCACACCGGAAGCTTTCTTT. This translates into CASSLGTPEAFF.

The chain joins TRBV6-1 to TRBJ1-1; D not resolved. V dropped 3 bases and J dropped 1 base, with 6 bases sitting between them. The CDR3 extends over 13 amino acids. The germline V gene encodes CDR1 MNHNS and CDR2 SASEGT. CDR3 in amino acids: CASSDGRNTEAFF. The CDR3 DNA follows: TGTGCCAGCAGTGACGGGAGGAACACTGAAGCTTTCTTT.

The chain has TRBV19 and TRBJ2-1; D is ambiguous. Germline loops: CDR1 LNHDA, CDR2 SQIVND (reference sequence). The CDR3 sequence is 15 residues long. V was pared by 1 base and J by 1 base, with 8 bases between. CDR3 coding DNA: TGTGCCAGTAGTATAGTCCTAGATTCCTACAATGAGCAGTTCTTC. Its translation is CASSIVLDSYNEQFF. Combining the CDR3 with reference TRBV19 and TRBJ2-1 gives the whole variable domain DGGITQSPKYLFRKEGQNVTLSCEQNLNHDAMYWYRQDPGQGLRLIYYSQIVNDFQKGDIAEGYSVSREKKESFPLTVTSAQKNPTAFYLCASSIVLDSYNEQFFGPGTRLTVL.

The chain recombines TRBV14 with TRBJ1-2; D uncertain. This CDR3 spans 13 amino acids. Germline assignment: CDR1 SGHDN and CDR2 FVKESK. The V end was cut by 1 base, the J end by 8 bases, with 11 bases between. The CDR3 spells CASSQGGQFGYTF. The CDR3 DNA sequence: TGTGCCAGCAGCCAAGGAGGCCAATTCGGCTACACCTTC.

The chain joins TRBV7-2 to TRBJ1-1; D may be TRBD1 (6 bases). This CDR3 spans 14 amino acids. V was clipped by 4 bases and J by 0 bases, with 9 bases between them. Germline-derived CDR1 and CDR2 are SGHTA and FQGNSA. The CDR3 here is CASSWTVMNTEAFF. CDR3 coding DNA: TGTGCCAGCAGCTGGACAGTGATGAACACTGAAGCTTTCTTT. Drawing the rest from reference TRBV7-2 and TRBJ1-1, the complete variable domain is GAGVSQSPSNKVTEKGKDVELRCDPISGHTALYWYRQSLGQGLEFLIYFQGNSAPDKSGLPSDRFSAERTGGSVSTLTIQRTQQEDSAVYLCASSWTVMNTEAFFGQGTRLTVV.

V gene TRBV29-1 combines with J gene TRBJ1-2; D might be TRBD1 (6 bases). The CDR3 is made up of 16 amino acids. Per the germline V gene, CDR1 is SQVTM and CDR2 is ANQGSEA. V lost 7 bases to trimming and J lost 3 bases, with 24 bases between them. The CDR3 DNA sequence: TGCAGCGCCGGATGGGTGAGCCGGGACAAGGACTATGGCTACACCTTC. Its translation: CSAGWVSRDKDYGYTF. Using reference TRBV29-1 and TRBJ1-2 for the parts outside the CDR3, the full variable domain is SAVISQKPSRDICQRGTSLTIQCQVDSQVTMMFWYRQQPGQSLTLIATANQGSEATYESGFVIDKFPISRPNLTFSTLTVSNMSPEDSSIYLCSAGWVSRDKDYGYTFGSGTRLTVV.